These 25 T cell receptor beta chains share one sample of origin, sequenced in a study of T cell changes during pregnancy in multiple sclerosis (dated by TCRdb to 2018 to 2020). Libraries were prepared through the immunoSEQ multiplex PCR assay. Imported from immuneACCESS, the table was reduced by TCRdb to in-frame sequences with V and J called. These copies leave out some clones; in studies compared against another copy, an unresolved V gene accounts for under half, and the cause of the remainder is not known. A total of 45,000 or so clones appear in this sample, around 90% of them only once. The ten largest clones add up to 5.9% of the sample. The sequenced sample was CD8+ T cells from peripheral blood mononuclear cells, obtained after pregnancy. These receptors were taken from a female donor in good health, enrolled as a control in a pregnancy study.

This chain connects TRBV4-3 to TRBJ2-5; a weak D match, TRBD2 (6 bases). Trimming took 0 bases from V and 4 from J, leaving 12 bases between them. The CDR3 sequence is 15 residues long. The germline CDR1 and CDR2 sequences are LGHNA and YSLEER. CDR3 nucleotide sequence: TGCGCCAGCAGCCAAGACAGCGGAGGGCGAGAGACCCAGTACTTC. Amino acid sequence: CASSQDSGGRETQYF.

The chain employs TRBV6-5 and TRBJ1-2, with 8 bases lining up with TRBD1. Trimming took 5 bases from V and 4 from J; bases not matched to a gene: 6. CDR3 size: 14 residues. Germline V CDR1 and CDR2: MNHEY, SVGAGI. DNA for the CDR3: TGTGCCAGCAGTGACGAGGACAGGGTCTATGGCTACACCTTC. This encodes CASSDEDRVYGYTF.

The CDR3: CASSFRSEQYF. CDR3 nucleotides: TGTGCCAGCAGCTTCAGAAGCGAGCAGTATTTT. The V gene is TRBV7-2, the J gene TRBJ2-3; no clear D. CDR3 length: 11 residues. V lost 3 bases to trimming and J lost 11 bases, with 9 bases between them. Germline loops: CDR1 SGHTA, CDR2 FQGNSA.

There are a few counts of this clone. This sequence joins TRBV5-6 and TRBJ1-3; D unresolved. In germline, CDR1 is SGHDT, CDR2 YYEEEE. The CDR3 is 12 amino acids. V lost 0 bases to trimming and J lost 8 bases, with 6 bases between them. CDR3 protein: CASSLARDTIYF. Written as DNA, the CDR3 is TGTGCCAGCAGCTTGGCGCGGGACACCATATATTTT.

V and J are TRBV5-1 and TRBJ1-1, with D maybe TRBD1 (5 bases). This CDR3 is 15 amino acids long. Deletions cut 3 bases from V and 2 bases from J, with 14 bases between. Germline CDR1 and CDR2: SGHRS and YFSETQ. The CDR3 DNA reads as TGCGCCAGCAGCTGGACAATCCCCCCAAACACTGAAGCTTTCTTT. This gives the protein CASSWTIPPNTEAFF.

Written as DNA, the CDR3 is TGTGCCAGCAGCTTTTCAAATGAGCAGTTCTTC. This sequence encodes CASSFSNEQFF. This chain joins TRBV7-9 and TRBJ2-1; no definite D call. V shed 3 bases and J shed 7 bases, with 4 bases lying between them. Germline values: CDR1 SEHNR, CDR2 FQNEAQ (reference sequence). This CDR3 comprises 11 residues.

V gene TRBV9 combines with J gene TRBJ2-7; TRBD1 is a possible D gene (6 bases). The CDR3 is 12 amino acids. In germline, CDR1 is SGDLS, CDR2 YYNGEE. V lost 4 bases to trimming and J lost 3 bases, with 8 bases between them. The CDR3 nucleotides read TGTGCCAGCAGCACAGGGAGCTACGAGCAGTACTTC. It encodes CASSTGSYEQYF.

DNA for the CDR3: TGTGCCAGCGGGGGGACTAGCGAAGGTGAGCAGTTCTTC. Its translation: CASGGTSEGEQFF. The chain uses TRBV27 and TRBJ2-1, with TRBD2 matching 10 bases. This CDR3 has 13 residues. Per germline, CDR1 MNHEY and CDR2 SMNVEV (reference sequence). V was pared by 8 bases and J by 9 bases, with 7 bases of the junction left unmatched.

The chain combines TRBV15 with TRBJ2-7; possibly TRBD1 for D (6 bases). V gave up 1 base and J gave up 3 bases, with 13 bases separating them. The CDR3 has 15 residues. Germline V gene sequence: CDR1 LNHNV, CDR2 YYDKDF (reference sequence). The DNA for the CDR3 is TGTGCCACCAGCAGAGGAGGGGGAATTCACTACGAGCAGTACTTC. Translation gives CATSRGGGIHYEQYF.

The CDR3 protein is CGVGDYEQYF. DNA of the CDR3: TGTGGAGTAGGGGACTACGAGCAGTACTTC. The chain recombines TRBV30 with TRBJ2-7, with a tentative D call TRBD1 (5 bases). CDR1 GTSNPN and CDR2 SVGIG come from the germline V gene (reference sequence). The CDR3 spans 10 residues.

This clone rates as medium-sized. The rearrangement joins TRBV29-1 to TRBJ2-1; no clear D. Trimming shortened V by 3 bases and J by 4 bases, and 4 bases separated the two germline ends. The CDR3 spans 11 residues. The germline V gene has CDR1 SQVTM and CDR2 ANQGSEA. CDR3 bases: TGCAGCGTTGATCGGTACAATGAGCAGTTCTTC. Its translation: CSVDRYNEQFF.

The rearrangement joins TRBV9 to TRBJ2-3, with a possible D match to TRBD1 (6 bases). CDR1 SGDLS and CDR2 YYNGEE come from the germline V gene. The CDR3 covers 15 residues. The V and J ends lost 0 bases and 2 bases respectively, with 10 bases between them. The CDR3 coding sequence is TGTGCCAGCAGCGTAGGGGACACTTCCACAGATACGCAGTATTTT. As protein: CASSVGDTSTDTQYF.

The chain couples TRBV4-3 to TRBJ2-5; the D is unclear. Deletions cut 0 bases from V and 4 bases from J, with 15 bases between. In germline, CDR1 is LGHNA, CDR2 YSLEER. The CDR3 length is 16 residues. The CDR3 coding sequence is TGCGCCAGCAGCCAAGATTTTGGCCCCCTGATAGAGACCCAGTACTTC. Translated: CASSQDFGPLIETQYF.

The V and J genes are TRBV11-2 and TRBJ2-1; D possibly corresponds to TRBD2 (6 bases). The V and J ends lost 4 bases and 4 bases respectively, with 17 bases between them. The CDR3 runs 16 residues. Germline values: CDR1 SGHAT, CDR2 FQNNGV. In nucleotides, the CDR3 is TGTGCCAGCAGCTCTATTAAGGAGGGAATTTACAATGAGCAGTTCTTC. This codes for CASSSIKEGIYNEQFF. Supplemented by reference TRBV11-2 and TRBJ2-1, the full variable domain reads EAGVAQSPRYKIIEKRQSVAFWCNPISGHATLYWYQQILGQGPKLLIQFQNNGVVDDSQLPKDRFSAERLKGVDSTLKIQPAKLEDSAVYLCASSSIKEGIYNEQFFGPGTRLTVL.

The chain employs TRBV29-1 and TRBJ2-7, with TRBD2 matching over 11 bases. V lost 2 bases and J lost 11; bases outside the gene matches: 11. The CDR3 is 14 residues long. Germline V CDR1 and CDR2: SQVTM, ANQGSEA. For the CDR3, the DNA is TGCAGCGTTGAACCGACTAGCGGGGCAGAAGGGGAGTACTTC. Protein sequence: CSVEPTSGAEGEYF.

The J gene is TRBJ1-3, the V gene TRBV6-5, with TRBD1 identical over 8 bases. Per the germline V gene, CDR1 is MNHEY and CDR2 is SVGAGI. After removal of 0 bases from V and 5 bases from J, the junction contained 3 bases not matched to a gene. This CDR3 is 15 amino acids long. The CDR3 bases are TGTGCCAGCAGTTACTCCGGACAGGGTCGAAACACCATATATTTT. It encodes CASSYSGQGRNTIYF.

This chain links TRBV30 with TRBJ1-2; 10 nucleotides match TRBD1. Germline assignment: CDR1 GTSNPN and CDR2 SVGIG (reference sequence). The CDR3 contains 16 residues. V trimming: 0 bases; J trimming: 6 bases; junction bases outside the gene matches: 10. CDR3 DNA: TGTGCCTGGAGTGTTCGGGACAGGGGCCTCGGAGATGGCTACACCTTC. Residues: CAWSVRDRGLGDGYTF.

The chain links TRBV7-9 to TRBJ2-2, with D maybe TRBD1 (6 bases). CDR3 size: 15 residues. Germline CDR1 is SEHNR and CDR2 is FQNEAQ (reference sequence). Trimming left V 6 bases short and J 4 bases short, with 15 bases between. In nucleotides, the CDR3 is TGTGCCAGCAGAAGCACAGGGACCGGCACCGGGGAGCTGTTTTTT. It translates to CASRSTGTGTGELFF.

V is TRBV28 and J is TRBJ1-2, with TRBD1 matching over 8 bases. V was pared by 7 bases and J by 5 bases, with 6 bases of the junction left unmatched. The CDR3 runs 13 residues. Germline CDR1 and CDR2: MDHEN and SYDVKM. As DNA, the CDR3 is TGTGCCAGCACCGGACAGGGCGATTATGGCTACACCTTC. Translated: CASTGQGDYGYTF.

The CDR3 protein is CASTPLQVSGNTIYF. CDR3 DNA: TGTGCCAGCACCCCTCTTCAGGTTTCTGGAAACACCATATATTTT. The chain uses TRBV6-6 and TRBJ1-3; unclear D gene. There are 15 residues in the CDR3. Trimming left V 7 bases short and J 1 base short, with 14 bases between. In germline, CDR1 is MNHNY, CDR2 SVGAGI (reference sequence).

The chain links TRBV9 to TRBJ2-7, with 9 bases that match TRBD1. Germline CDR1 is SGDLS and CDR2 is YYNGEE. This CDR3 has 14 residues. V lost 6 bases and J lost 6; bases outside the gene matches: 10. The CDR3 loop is CASTLGTGFSEQYF. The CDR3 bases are TGTGCCAGCACCCTTGGGACAGGGTTTTCCGAGCAGTACTTC.

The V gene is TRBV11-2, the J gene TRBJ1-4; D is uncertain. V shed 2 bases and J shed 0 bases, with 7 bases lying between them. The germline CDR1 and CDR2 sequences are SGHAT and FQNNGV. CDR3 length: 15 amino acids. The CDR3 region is CASSLSPTTNEKLFF. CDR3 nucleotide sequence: TGTGCCAGCAGCTTAAGCCCTACAACTAATGAAAAACTGTTTTTT.

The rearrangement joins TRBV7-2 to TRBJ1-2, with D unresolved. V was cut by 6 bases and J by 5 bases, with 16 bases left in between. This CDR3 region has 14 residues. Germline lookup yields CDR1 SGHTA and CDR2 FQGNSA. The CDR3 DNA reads TGTGCCAGCAGGCCATGGGCTGAGGGTTATGGCTACACCTTC. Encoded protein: CASRPWAEGYGYTF.

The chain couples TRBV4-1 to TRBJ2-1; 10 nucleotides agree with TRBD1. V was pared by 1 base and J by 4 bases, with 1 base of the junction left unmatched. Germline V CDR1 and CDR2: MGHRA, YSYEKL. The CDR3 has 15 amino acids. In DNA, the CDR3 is TGCGCCAGCAGCCAAGGGGACAGGGGATACAATGAGCAGTTCTTC. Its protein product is CASSQGDRGYNEQFF.

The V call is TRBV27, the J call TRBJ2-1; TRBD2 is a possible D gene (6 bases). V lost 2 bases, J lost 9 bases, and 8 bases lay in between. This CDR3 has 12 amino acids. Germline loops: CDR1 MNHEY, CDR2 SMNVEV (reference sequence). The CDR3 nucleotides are TGTGCCAGCAGTTTACTGGGGGGTGAGCAGTTCTTC. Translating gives CASSLLGGEQFF.